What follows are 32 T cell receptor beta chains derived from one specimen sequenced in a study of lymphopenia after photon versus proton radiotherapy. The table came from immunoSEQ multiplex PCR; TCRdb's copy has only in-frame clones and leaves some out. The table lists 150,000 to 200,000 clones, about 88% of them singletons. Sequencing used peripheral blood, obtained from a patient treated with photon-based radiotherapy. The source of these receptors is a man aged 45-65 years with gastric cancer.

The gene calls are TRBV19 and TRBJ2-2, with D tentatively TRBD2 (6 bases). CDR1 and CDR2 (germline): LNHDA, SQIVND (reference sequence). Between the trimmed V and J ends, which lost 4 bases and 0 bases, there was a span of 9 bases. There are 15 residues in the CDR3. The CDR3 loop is CASSSGLSNTGELFF. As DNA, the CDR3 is TGTGCCAGTAGTAGTGGACTATCGAACACCGGGGAGCTGTTTTTT.

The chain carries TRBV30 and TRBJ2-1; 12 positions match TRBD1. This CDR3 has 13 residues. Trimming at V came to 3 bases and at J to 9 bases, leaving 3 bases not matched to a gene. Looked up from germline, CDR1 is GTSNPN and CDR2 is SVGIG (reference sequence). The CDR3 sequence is CAWSGTGGGEQFF. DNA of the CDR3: TGTGCCTGGAGCGGGACAGGGGGCGGTGAGCAGTTCTTC.

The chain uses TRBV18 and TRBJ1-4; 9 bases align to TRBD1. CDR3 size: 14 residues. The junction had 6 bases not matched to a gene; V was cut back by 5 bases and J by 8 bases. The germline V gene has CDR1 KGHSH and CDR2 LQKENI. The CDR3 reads CASSTGQGLEKLFF. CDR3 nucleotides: TGTGCCAGCTCAACGGGACAGGGTCTCGAAAAACTGTTTTTT.

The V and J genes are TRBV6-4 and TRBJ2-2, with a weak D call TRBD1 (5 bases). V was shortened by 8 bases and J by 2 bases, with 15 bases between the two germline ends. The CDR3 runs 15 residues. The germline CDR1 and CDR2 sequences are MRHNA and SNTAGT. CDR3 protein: CASRPSGQNTGELFF. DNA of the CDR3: TGTGCCAGCCGCCCGTCCGGACAAAACACCGGGGAGCTGTTTTTT.

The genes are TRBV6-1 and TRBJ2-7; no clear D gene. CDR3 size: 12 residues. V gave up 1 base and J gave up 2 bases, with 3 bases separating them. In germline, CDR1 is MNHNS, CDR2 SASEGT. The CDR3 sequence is CASSEGAYEQYF. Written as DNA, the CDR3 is TGTGCCAGCAGTGAAGGGGCCTACGAGCAGTACTTC.

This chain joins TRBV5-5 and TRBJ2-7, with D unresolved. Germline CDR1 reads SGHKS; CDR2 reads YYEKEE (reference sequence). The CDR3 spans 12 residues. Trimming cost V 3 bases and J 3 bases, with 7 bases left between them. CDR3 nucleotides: TGTGCCAGCAGCTCCGACGGCTACGAGCAGTACTTC. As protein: CASSSDGYEQYF.

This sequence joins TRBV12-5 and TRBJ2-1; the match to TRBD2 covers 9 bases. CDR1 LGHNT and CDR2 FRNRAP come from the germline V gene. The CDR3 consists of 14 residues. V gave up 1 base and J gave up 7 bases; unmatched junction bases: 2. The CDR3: CASGLGLAENEQFF. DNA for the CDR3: TGTGCTAGTGGTTTGGGACTAGCGGAGAATGAGCAGTTCTTC.

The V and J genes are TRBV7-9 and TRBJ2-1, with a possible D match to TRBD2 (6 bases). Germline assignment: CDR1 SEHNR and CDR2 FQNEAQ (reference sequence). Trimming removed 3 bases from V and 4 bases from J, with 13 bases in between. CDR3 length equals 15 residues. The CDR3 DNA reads TGTGCCAGCAGCTTCAACCTAGCGACTTACAATGAGCAGTTCTTC. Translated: CASSFNLATYNEQFF.

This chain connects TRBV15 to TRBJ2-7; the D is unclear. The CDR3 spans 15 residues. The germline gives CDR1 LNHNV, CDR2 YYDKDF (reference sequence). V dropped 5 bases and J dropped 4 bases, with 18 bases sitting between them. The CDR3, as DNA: TGTGCCACCAGCCTTGGGCCGTTGTCAGAGTACGAGCAGTACTTC. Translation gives CATSLGPLSEYEQYF. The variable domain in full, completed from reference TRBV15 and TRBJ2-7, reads DAMVIQNPRYQVTQFGKPVTLSCSQTLNHNVMYWYQQKSSQAPKLLFHYYDKDFNNEADTPDNFQSRRPNTSFCFLDIRSPGLGDTAMYLCATSLGPLSEYEQYFGPGTRLTVT.

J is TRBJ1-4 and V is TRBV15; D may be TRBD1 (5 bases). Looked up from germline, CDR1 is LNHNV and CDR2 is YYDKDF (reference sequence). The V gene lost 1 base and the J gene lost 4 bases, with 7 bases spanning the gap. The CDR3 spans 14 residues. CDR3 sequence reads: CATSRGGYNEKLFF. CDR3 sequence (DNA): TGTGCCACCAGCAGAGGGGGGTATAATGAAAAACTGTTTTTT. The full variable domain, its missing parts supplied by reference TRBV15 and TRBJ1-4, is DAMVIQNPRYQVTQFGKPVTLSCSQTLNHNVMYWYQQKSSQAPKLLFHYYDKDFNNEADTPDNFQSRRPNTSFCFLDIRSPGLGDTAMYLCATSRGGYNEKLFFGSGTQLSVL.

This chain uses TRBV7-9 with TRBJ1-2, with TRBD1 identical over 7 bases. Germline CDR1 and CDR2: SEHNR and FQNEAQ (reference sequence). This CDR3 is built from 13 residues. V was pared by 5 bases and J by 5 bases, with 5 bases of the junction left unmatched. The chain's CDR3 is CASSRQGGYGYTF. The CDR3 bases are TGTGCCAGCAGCAGACAGGGTGGTTATGGCTACACCTTC.

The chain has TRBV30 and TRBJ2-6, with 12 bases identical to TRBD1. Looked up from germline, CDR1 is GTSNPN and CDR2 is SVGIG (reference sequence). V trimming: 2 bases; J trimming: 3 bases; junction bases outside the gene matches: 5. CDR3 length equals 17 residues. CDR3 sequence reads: CAWSPRDRGLGANVLTF. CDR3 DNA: TGTGCCTGGAGTCCACGGGACAGGGGGCTTGGGGCCAACGTCCTGACTTTC.

The CDR3 spells CASSDGTWGTEAFF. The CDR3 bases are TGCGCCAGCAGTGACGGGACTTGGGGCACTGAAGCTTTCTTT. The chain couples TRBV10-1 to TRBJ1-1; perhaps TRBD1 as D (5 bases). The germline V and J ends were trimmed by 3 bases and 4 bases, with 12 bases remaining between them. Germline CDR1 reads WNHNN; CDR2 reads SYGVQD (reference sequence). This CDR3 comprises 14 residues.

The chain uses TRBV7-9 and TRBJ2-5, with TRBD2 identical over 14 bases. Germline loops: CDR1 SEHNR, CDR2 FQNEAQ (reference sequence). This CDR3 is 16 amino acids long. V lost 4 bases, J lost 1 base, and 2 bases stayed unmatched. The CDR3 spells CASSSGTSGSQETQYF. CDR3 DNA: TGTGCCAGCAGCTCTGGGACTAGCGGGAGCCAAGAGACCCAGTACTTC.

The CDR3 bases are TGTGCCAGTAGTTTCAGCGGACAGGGGAACAATGAGCAGTTCTTC. It encodes CASSFSGQGNNEQFF. This chain joins TRBV19 and TRBJ2-1; 9 nucleotides line up with TRBD1. V lost 5 bases to trimming and J lost 5 bases; unmatched junction nucleotides: 7. The CDR3 is 15 residues long. Germline CDR1 is LNHDA and CDR2 is SQIVND (reference sequence).

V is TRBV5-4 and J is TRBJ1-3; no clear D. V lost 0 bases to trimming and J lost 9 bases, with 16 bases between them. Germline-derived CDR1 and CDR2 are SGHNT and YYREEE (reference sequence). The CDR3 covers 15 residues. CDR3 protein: CASSLGNGGYGTIYF. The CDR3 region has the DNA TGTGCCAGCAGCTTGGGGAACGGCGGATATGGCACCATATATTTT.

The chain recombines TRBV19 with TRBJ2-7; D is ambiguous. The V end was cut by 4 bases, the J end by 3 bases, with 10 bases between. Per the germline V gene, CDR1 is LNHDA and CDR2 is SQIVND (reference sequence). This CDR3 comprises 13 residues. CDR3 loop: CASSRAQGYEQYF. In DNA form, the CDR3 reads TGTGCCAGTAGTAGAGCCCAAGGCTACGAGCAGTACTTC.

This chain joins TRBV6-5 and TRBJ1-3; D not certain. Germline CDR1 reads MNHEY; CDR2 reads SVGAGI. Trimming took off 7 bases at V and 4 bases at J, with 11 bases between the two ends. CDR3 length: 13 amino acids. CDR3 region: CASTGQKGNTIYF. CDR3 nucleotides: TGTGCCAGCACTGGGCAAAAAGGAAACACCATATATTTT.

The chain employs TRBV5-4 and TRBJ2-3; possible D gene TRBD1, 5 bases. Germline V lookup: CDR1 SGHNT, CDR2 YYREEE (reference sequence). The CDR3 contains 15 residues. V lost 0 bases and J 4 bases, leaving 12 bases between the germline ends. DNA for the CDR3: TGTGCCAGCAGCTTGGACGACAGTGTGGCAGATACGCAGTATTTT. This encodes CASSLDDSVADTQYF. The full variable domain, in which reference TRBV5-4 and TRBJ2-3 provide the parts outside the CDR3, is ETGVTQSPTHLIKTRGQQVTLRCSSQSGHNTVSWYQQALGQGPQFIFQYYREEENGRGNFPPRFSGLQFPNYSSELNVNALELDDSALYLCASSLDDSVADTQYFGPGTRLTVL.

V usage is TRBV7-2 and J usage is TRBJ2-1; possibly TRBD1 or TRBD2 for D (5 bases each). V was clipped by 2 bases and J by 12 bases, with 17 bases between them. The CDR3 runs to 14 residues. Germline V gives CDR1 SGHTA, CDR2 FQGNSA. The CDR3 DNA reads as TGTGCCAGCAGCTTAATGGGACCCCCCCGAGGGCAGTTCTTC. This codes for CASSLMGPPRGQFF.

CDR3 protein: CASNRQGDTEAFF. The CDR3 region has the DNA TGCGCCAGCAACAGACAGGGCGACACTGAAGCTTTCTTT. This chain connects TRBV5-1 to TRBJ1-1; 7 positions agree with TRBD1. Germline CDR1 reads SGHRS; CDR2 reads YFSETQ. V shed 6 bases and J 3 bases; nucleotides not matched to a gene: 5. The CDR3 has 13 residues.

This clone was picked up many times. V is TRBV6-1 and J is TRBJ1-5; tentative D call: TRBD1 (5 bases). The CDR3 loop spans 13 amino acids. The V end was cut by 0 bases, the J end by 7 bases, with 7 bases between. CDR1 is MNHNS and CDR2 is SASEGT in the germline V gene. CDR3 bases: TGTGCCAGCAGTGAAGCTGCAGGGCAGCCCCAGCATTTT. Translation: CASSEAAGQPQHF.

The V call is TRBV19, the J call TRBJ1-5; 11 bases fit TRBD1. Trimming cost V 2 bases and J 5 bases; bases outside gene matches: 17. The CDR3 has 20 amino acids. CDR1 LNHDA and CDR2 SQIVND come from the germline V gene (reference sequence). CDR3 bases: TGTGCCAGTAGTATAATAGGAGTAGGGACAGGGGGATCCTCTTATCAGCCCCAGCATTTT. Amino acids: CASSIIGVGTGGSSYQPQHF.

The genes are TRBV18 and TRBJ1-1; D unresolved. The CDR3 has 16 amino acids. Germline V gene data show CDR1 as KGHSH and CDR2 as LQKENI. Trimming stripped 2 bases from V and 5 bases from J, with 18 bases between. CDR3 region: CASSPAYVSTGTEAFF. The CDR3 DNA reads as TGTGCCAGCTCACCAGCATATGTCTCAACGGGGACTGAAGCTTTCTTT.

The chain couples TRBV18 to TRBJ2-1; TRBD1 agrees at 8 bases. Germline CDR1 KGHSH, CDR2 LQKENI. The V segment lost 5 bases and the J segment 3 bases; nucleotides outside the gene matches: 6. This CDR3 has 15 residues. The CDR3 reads CASSTYTGGYNEQFF. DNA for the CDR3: TGTGCCAGCTCAACGTACACAGGGGGCTACAATGAGCAGTTCTTC.

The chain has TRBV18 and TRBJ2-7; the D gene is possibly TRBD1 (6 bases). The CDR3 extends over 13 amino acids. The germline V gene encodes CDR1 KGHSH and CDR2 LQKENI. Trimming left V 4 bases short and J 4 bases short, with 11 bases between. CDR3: CASSLRDIYEQYF. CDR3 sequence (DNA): TGTGCCAGCTCACTAAGGGACATTTACGAGCAGTACTTC.

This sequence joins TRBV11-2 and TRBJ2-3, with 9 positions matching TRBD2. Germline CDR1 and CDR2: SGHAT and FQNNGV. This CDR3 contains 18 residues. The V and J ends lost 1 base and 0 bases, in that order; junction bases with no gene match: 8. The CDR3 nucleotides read TGTGCCAGCAGCTTAGGGCGCGGGAGGGGTACTAGCACAGATACGCAGTATTTT. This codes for CASSLGRGRGTSTDTQYF. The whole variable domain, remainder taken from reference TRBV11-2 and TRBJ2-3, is EAGVAQSPRYKIIEKRQSVAFWCNPISGHATLYWYQQILGQGPKLLIQFQNNGVVDDSQLPKDRFSAERLKGVDSTLKIQPAKLEDSAVYLCASSLGRGRGTSTDTQYFGPGTRLTVL.

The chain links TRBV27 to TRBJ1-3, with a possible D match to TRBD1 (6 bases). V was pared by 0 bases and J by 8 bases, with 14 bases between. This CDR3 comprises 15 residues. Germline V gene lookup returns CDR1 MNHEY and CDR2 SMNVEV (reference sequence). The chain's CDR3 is CASSLSPGQGYTIYF. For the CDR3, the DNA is TGTGCCAGCAGTTTATCACCGGGACAAGGATACACCATATATTTT.

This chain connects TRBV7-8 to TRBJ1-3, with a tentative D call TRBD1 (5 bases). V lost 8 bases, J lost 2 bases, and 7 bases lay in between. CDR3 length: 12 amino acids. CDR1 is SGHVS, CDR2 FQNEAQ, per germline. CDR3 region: CASRDAGNTIYF. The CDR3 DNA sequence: TGTGCCAGCCGGGACGCTGGAAACACCATATATTTT.

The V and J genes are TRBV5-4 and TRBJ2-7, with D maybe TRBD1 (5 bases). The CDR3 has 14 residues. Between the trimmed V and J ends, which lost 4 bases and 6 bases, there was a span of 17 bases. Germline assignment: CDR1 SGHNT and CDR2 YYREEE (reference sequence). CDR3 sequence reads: CASSPGPLQGEQYF. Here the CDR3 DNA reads TGTGCCAGCAGCCCTGGACCGCTTCAGGGCGAGCAGTACTTC.

CDR3 coding DNA: TGTGCCATCAGTGCGGAGGCTCAGACAGGGCGGGTTGGAGCTTTCTTT. It codes for CAISAEAQTGRVGAFF. The gene calls are TRBV10-3 and TRBJ1-1, with 7 bases identical to TRBD1. The CDR3 is 16 residues long. The germline gives CDR1 ENHRY, CDR2 SYGVKD. V trimming: 4 bases; J trimming: 10 bases; junction bases outside the gene matches: 18.

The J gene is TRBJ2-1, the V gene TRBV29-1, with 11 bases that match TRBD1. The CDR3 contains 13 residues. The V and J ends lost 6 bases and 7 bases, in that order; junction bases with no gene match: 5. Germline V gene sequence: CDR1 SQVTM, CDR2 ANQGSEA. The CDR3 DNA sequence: TGCAGCGTCGGGACAGGGGGTTTTAATGAGCAGTTCTTC. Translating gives CSVGTGGFNEQFF.